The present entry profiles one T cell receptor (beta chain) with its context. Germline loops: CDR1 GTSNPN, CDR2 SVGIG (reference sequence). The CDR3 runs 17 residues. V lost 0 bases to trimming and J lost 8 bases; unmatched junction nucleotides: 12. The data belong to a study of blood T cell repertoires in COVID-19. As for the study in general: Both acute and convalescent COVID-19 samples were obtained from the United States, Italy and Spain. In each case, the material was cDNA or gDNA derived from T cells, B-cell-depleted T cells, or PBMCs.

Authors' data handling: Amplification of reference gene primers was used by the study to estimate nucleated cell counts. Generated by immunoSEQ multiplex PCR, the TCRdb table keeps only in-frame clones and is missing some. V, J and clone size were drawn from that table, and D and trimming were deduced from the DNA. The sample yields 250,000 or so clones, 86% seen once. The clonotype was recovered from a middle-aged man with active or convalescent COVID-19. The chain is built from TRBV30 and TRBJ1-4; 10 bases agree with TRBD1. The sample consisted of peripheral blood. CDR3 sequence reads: CAWSVGHRQGAWEKLFF. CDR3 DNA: TGTGCCTGGAGTGTTGGTCACAGACAGGGGGCTTGGGAAAAACTGTTTTTT.